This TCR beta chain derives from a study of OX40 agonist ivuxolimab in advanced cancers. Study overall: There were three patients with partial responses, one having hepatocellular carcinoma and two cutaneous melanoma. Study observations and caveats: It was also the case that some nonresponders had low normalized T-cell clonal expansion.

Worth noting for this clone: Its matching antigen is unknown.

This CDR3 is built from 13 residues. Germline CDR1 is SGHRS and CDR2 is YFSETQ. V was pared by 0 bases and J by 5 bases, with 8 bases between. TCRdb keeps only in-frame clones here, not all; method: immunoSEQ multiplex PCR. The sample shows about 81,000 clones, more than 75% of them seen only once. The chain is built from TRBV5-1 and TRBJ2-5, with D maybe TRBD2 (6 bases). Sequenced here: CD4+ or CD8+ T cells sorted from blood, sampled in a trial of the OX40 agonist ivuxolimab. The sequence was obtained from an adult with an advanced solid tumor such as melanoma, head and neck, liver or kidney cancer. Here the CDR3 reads CASSLGAGETQYF. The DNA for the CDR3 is TGCGCCAGCAGCTTGGGGGCGGGGGAGACCCAGTACTTC. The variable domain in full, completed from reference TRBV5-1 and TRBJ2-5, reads KAGVTQTPRYLIKTRGQQVTLSCSPISGHRSVSWYQQTPGQGLQFLFEYFSETQRNKGNFPGRFSGRQFSNSRSEMNVSTLELGDSALYLCASSLGAGETQYFGPGTRLLVL.